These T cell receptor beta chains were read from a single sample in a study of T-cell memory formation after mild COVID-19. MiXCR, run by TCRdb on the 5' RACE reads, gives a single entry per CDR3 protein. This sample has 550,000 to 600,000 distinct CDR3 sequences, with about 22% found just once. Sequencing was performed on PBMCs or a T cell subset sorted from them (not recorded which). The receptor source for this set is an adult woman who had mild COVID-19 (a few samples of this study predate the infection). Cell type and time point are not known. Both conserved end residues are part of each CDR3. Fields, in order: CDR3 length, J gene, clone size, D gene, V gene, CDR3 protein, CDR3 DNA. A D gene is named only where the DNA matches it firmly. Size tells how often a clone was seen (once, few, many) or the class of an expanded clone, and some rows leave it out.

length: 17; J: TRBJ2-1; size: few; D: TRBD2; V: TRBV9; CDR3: CASSSQWYSGRVNEQFF; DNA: TGTGCCAGCAGCTCTCAGTGGTACAGCGGGAGGGTCAATGAGCAGTTCTTC
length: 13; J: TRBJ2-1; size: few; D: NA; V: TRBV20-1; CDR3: CSVEIRRLGEQFF; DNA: TGCAGTGTAGAGATCAGGAGACTTGGTGAGCAGTTCTTC
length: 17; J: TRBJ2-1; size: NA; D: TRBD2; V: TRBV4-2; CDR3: CASSQVLAGRSYNEQFF; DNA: TGTGCCAGCAGCCAAGTACTAGCGGGAAGGTCCTACAATGAGCAGTTCTTC
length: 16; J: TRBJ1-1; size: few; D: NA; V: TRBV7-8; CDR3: CASSLGTVTMNTEAFF; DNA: TGTGCCAGCAGCTTAGGGACAGTTACCATGAACACTGAAGCTTTCTTT
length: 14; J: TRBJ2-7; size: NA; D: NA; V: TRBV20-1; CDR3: CSAREDGRPYEQYF; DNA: TGCAGTGCTAGAGAAGACGGACGACCCTACGAGCAGTACTTC
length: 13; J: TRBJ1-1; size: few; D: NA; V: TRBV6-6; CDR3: CASSSRGETEAFF; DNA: TGTGCCAGCAGTTCCCGTGGAGAAACTGAAGCTTTCTTT
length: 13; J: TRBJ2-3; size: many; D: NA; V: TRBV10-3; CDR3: CAISVGAADTQYF; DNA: TGTGCCATCAGTGTGGGGGCGGCAGATACGCAGTATTTT
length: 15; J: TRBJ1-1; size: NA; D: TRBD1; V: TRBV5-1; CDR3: CASSAGQVGATEAFF; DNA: TGCGCCAGCAGCGCCGGACAGGTTGGGGCCACTGAAGCTTTCTTT
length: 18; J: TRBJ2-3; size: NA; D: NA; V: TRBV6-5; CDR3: CASSINPPPGPAGDTQYF; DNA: TGTGCCAGCAGCATTAACCCCCCTCCGGGACCGGCCGGGGATACGCAGTATTTT
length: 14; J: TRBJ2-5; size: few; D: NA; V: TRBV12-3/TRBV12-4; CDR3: CASLLGGRGETQYF; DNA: TGTGCCAGCCTCTTGGGGGGGCGCGGGGAGACCCAGTACTTC
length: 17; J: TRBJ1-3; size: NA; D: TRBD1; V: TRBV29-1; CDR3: CSVGQGSTISPEDTIYF; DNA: TGCAGCGTGGGACAGGGTTCGACCATTAGTCCCGAGGACACCATATATTTT
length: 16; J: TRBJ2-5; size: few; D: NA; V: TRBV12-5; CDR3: CASGLVPLGIQETQYF; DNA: TGTGCTAGTGGTTTGGTACCGCTAGGAATCCAAGAGACCCAGTACTTC
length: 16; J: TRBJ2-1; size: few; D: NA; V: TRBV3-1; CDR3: CASSHYLYADNNEQFF; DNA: TGTGCCAGCAGCCACTATTTATACGCGGACAACAATGAGCAGTTCTTC
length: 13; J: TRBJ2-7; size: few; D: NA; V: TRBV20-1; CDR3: CRTVGTQSGEQYF; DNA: TGCAGGACTGTCGGGACACAGAGCGGCGAGCAGTACTTC
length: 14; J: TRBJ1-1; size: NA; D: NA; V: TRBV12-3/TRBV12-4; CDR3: CASLLQGGNTEAFF; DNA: TGTGCCAGCCTGTTGCAGGGAGGAAACACTGAAGCTTTCTTT
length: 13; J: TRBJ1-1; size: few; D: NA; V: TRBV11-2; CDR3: CASSINMNTEAFF; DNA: TGTGCCAGCAGCATAAATATGAACACTGAAGCTTTCTTT
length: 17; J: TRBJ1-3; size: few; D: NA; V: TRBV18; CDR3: CASSPSVQSLSGNTIYF; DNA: TGTGCCAGCTCACCAAGTGTGCAGAGCCTCTCTGGAAACACCATATATTTT
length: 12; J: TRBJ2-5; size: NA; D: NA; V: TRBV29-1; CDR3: CSVGTAQETQYF; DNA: TGCAGCGTTGGGACAGCTCAGGAGACCCAGTACTTC
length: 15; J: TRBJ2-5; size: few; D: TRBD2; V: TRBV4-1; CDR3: CASSQGRGDQETQYF; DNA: TGCGCCAGCAGCCAAGGGCGGGGGGACCAAGAGACCCAGTACTTC
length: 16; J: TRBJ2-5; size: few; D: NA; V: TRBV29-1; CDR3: CSVEELGKVGGETQYF; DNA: TGCAGCGTTGAAGAGCTTGGAAAGGTTGGGGGGGAGACCCAGTACTTC
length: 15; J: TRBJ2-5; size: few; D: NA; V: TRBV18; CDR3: CASSPVRDNLKTQYF; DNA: TGTGCCAGCTCTCCAGTACGGGACAATTTGAAGACCCAGTACTTC
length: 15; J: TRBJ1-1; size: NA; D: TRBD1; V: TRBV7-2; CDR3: CASSVSLTGGTEAFF; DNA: TGTGCCAGCAGCGTCAGCTTGACAGGGGGCACTGAAGCTTTCTTT
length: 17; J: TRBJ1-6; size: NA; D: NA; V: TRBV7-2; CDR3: CASTGSLGAPGNSPLHF; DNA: TGTGCCAGCACCGGGAGCCTGGGGGCGCCGGGGAATTCACCCCTCCACTTT
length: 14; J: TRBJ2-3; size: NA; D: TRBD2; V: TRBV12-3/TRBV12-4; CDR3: CASNPRGGTDTQYF; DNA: TGTGCCAGCAACCCACGGGGGGGCACAGATACGCAGTATTTT
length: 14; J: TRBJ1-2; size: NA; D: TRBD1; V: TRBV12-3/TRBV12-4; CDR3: CASSLQGVVYGYTF; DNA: TGTGCCAGCAGCTTACAGGGGGTGGTCTATGGCTACACCTTC
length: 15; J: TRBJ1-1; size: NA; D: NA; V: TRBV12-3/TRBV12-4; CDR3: CASSSPSRLNTEAFF; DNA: TGTGCCAGCAGCTCCCCGTCTCGACTGAACACTGAAGCTTTCTTT
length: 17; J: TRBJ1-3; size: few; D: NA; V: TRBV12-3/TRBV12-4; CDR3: CASSLALGGGSGNTIYF; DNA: TGTGCCAGCAGTTTAGCGCTCGGCGGGGGCTCTGGAAACACCATATATTTT
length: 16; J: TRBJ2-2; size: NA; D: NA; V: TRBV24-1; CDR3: CATSPSGNANTGELFF; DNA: TGTGCCACCAGTCCTTCCGGGAACGCGAACACCGGGGAGCTGTTTTTT
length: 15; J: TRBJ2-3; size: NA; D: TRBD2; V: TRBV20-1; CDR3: CSALPRRGGTDTQYF; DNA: TGCAGTGCTCTTCCACGGCGGGGGGGCACAGATACGCAGTATTTT
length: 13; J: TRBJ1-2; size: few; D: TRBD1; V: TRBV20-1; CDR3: CSAGYRGDYGYTF; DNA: TGCAGTGCTGGTTACAGGGGTGACTATGGCTACACCTTC
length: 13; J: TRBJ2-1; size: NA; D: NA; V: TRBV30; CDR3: CAWTGAAYNEQFF; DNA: TGTGCCTGGACGGGGGCGGCCTACAATGAGCAGTTCTTC
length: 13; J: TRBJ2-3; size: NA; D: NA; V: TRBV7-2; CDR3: CASSLPGIDTQYF; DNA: TGTGCCAGCAGCCTGCCGGGGATAGATACGCAGTATTTT
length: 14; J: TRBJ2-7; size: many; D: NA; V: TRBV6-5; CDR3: CASSDRTAPYEQYF; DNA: TGTGCCAGCAGTGATCGGACAGCACCCTACGAGCAGTACTTC
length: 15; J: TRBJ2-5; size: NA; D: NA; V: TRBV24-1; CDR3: CATSDTMGAGETQYF; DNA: TGTGCCACCAGTGATACTATGGGGGCAGGGGAGACCCAGTACTTC
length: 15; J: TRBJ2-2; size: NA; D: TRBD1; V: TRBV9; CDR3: CASGGRTGSTGELFF; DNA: TGTGCCAGCGGCGGTAGGACAGGGAGCACCGGGGAGCTGTTTTTT
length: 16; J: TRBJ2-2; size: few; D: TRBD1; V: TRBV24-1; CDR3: CATSDRGTGTTGELFF; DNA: TGTGCCACCAGTGACCGAGGGACAGGTACAACCGGGGAGCTGTTTTTT
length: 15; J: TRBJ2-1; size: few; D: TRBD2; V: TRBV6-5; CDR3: CASSRLAVSYNEQFF; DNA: TGTGCCAGCAGTCGACTAGCGGTCTCCTACAATGAGCAGTTCTTC
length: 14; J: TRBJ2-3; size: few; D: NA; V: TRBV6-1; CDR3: CASSATSSTDTQYF; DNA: TGTGCCAGCAGTGCAACTAGCAGCACAGATACGCAGTATTTT
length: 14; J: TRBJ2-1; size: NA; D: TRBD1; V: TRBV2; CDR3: CASLRDRDYNEQFF; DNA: TGTGCCAGCCTCCGGGACAGGGACTACAATGAGCAGTTCTTC
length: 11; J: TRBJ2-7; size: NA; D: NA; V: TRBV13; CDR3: CASSYRSEQYF; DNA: TGTGCCAGCAGCTACAGGAGCGAGCAGTACTTC
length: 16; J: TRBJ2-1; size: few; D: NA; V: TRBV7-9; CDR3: CASSLEAAFPPNEQFF; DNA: TGTGCCAGCAGCTTAGAAGCGGCCTTCCCCCCTAATGAGCAGTTCTTC